This TCR beta chain was profiled in a study of shared clonotypes between healthy human individuals. Libraries were prepared by immunoSEQ multiplex PCR; TCRdb keeps only in-frame clonotypes and omits some of them. The table lists about 1.1 million clones, approximately 77% of them singletons. Per germline, CDR1 SNHLY and CDR2 FYNNEI. The CDR3 is 14 residues long. Trimming stripped 8 bases from V and 6 bases from J, with 16 bases between. This TCR was sampled from a man aged 18-30 years in good health. Some clones in this sample may be carry-over from other donors' samples. Input material: memory CD4+ T cells from PBMCs. Described subset: CD45RA-negative fraction. The chain links TRBV2 to TRBJ2-2; possibly TRBD2 for D (5 bases). CDR3 in amino acids: CASFGSRGAGELFF. CDR3 DNA sequence: TGTGCCAGCTTTGGCTCCCGGGGAGCCGGGGAGCTGTTTTTT.